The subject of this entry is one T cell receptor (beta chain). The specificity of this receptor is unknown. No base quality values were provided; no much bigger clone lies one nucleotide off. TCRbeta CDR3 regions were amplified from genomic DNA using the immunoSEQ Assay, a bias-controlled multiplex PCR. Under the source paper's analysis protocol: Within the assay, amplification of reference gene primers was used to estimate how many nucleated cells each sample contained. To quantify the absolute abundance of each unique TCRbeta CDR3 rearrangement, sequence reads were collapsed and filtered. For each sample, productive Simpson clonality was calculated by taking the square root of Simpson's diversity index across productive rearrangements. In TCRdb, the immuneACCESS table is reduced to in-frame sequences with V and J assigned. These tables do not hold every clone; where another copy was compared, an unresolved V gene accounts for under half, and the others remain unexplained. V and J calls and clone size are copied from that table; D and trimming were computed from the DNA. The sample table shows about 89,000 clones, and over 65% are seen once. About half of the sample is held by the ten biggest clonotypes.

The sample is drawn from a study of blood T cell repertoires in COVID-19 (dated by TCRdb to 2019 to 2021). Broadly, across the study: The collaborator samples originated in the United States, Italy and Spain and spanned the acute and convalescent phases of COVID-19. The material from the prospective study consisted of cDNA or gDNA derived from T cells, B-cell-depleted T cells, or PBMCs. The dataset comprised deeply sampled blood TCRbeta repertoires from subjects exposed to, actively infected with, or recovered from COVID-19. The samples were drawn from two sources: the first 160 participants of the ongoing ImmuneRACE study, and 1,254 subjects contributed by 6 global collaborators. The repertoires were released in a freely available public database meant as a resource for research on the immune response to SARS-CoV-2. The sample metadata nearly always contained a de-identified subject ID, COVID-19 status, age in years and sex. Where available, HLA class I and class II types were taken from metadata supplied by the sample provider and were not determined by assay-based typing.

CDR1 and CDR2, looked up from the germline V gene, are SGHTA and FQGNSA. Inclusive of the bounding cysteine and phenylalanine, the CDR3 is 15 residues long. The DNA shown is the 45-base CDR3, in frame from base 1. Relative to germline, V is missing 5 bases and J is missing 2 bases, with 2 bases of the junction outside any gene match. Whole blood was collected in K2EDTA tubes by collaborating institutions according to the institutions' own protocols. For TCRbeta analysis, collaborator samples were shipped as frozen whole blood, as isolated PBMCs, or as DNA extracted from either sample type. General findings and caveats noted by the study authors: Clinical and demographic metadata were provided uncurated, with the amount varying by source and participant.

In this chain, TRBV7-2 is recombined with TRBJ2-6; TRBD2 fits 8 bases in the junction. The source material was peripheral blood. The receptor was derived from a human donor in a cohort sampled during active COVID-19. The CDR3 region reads CASSKAGAGANVLTF. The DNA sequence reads TGTGCCAGCAGCAAAGCGGGAGCTGGGGCCAACGTCCTGACTTTC.